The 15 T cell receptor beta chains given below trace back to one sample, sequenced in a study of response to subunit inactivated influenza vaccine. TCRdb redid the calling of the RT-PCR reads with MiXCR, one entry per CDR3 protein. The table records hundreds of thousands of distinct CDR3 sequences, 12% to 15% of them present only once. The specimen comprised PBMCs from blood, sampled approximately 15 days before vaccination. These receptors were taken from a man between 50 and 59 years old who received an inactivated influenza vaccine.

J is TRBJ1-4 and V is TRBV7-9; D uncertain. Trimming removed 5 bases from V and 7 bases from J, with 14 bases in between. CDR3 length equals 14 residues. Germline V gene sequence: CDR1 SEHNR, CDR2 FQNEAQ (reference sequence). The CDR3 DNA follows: TGTGCCAGCAGCCGCCAGGAGGCTAGTGAAAAACTGTTTTTT. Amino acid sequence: CASSRQEASEKLFF.

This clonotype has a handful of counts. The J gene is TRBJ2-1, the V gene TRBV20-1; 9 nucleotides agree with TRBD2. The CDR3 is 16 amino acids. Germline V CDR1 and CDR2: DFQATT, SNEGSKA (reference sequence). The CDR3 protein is CTILAGWGSSYNEQFF. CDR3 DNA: TGCACCATCCTAGCGGGGTGGGGAAGCTCCTACAATGAGCAGTTCTTC.

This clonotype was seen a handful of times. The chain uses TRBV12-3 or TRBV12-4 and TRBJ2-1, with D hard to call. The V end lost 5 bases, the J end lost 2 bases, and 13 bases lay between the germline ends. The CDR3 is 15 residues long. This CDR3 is CASSGPFPAYNEQFF. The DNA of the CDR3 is TGTGCCAGCAGTGGCCCTTTCCCCGCCTACAATGAGCAGTTCTTC.

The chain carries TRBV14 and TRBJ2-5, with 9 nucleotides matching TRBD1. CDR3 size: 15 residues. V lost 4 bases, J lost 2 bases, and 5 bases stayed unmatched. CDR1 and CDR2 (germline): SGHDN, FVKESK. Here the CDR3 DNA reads TGTGCCAGCAGCCCTATGGACAGGGGTCAAGAGACCCAGTACTTC. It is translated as CASSPMDRGQETQYF.

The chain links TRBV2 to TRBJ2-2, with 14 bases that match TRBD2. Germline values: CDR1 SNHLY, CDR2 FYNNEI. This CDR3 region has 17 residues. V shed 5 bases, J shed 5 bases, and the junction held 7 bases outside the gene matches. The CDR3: CASSSGLAGGWTGELFF. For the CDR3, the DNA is TGTGCCAGCAGTAGCGGACTAGCGGGAGGATGGACCGGGGAGCTGTTTTTT. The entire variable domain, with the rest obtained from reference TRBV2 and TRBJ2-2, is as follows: EPEVTQTPSHQVTQMGQEVILRCVPISNHLYFYWYRQILGQKVEFLVSFYNNEISEKSEIFDDQFSVERPDGSNFTLKIRSTKLEDSAMYFCASSSGLAGGWTGELFFGEGSRLTVL.

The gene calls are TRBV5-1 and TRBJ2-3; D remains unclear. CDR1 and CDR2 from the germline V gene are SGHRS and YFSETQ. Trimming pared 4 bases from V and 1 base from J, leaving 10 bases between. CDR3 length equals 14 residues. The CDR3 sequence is CASSGSRGTDTQYF. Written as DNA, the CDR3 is TGCGCCAGCAGCGGATCCCGAGGCACAGATACGCAGTATTTT.

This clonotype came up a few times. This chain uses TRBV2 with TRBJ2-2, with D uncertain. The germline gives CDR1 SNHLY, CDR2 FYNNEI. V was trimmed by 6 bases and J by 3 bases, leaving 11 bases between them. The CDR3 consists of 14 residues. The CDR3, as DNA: TGTGCCAGCAGCGACCAAGGACACACCGGGGAGCTGTTTTTT. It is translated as CASSDQGHTGELFF.

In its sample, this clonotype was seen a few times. In nucleotides, the CDR3 is TGTGCCACCAGCGGGGACAGGGCGAATGAAAAACTGTTTTTT. Its protein is CATSGDRANEKLFF. The gene calls are TRBV15 and TRBJ1-4; TRBD1 aligns across 9 bases. This CDR3 spans 14 amino acids. Germline loops: CDR1 LNHNV, CDR2 YYDKDF (reference sequence). The trim removed 5 bases at V and 5 bases at J, leaving 3 bases unmatched.

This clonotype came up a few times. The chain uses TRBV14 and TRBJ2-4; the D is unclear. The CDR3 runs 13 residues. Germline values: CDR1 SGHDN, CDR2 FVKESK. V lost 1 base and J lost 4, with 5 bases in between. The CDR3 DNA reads TGTGCCAGCAGCCAAGGACTGAAAAACATTCAGTACTTC. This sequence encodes CASSQGLKNIQYF.

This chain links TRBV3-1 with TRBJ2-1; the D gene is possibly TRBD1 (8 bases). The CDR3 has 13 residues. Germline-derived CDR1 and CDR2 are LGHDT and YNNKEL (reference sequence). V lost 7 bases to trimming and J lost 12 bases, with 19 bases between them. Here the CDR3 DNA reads TGTGCCAGCACCCTCAGGGGGCGGGAGTGGCAGTTCTTC. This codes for CASTLRGREWQFF.

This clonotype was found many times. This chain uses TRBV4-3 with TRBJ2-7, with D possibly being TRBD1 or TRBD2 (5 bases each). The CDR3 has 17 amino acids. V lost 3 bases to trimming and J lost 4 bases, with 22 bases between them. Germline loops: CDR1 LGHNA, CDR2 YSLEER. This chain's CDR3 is CASSHSAVPGTRYEQYF. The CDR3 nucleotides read TGCGCCAGCAGCCACAGCGCAGTCCCCGGGACGCGATACGAGCAGTACTTC.

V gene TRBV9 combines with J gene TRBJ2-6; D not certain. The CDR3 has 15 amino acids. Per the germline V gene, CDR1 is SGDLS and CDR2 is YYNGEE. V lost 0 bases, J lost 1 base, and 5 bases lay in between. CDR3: CASSVVRSGANVLTF. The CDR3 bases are TGTGCCAGCAGCGTAGTCAGGTCTGGGGCCAACGTCCTGACTTTC.

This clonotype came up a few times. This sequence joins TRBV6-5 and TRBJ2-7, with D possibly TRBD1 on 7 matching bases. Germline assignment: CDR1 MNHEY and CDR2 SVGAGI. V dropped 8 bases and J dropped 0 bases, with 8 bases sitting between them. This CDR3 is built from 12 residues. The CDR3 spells CASQGGSYEQYF. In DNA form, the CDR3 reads TGTGCCAGCCAGGGGGGCTCCTACGAGCAGTACTTC.

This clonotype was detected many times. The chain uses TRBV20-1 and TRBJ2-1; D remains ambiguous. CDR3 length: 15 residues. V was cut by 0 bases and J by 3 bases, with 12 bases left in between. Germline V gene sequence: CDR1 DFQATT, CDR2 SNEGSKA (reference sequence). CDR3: CSARDLQAVYNEQFF. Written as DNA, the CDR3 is TGCAGTGCTAGAGATCTTCAGGCGGTCTACAATGAGCAGTTCTTC.

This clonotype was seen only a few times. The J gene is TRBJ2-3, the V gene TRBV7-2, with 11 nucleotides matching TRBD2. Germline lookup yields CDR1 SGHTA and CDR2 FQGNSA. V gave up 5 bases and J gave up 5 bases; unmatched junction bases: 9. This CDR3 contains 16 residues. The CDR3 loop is CASSLGLAEAIDTQYF. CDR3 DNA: TGTGCCAGCAGCCTGGGACTAGCGGAGGCAATAGATACGCAGTATTTT.